The clone carrying this T cell receptor beta chain was counted a single time. Its cognate antigen is unknown. This sample was taken from a study of OX40 agonist ivuxolimab in advanced cancers. Study-level background: Enrolled patients in dose escalation had cancers that were hepatocellular carcinoma, melanoma, renal cell or head and neck cancer. Cohort: more than 75% men, mean age around 61, aged about 20 to 90.

General observations from the study: At 0.1 to 3.0 mg/kg, CD4+ and CD8+ blood T cells expanded clonally by week 6.

Produced via immunoSEQ multiplex PCR; TCRdb's table is partial and in-frame only. In the table there are approximately 74,000 clones, approximately 85% of which are singletons. The material sequenced was CD4+ or CD8+ T cells sorted from blood, taken in a trial of the OX40 agonist ivuxolimab. The receptor comes from an adult with an advanced solid tumor such as melanoma, head and neck, liver or kidney cancer.

This CDR3 reads CASSLRGGYRDRDFYEQYF. The CDR3 DNA reads TGTGCCAGCAGCTTAAGGGGAGGCTACCGGGACAGGGATTTCTACGAGCAGTACTTC. The genes are TRBV7-9 and TRBJ2-7, with 9 bases aligning to TRBD1. The germline gives CDR1 SEHNR, CDR2 FQNEAQ (reference sequence). The CDR3 runs 19 residues. The V segment lost 2 bases and the J segment 3 bases; nucleotides outside the gene matches: 17.